Described below is a single T cell receptor (beta chain) sequence and its context. Its antigen specificity is not known. No much larger clone is present one base from it, and per-base qualities are unavailable. These data belong to a study of blood T cell repertoires in COVID-19 (dated by TCRdb to 2019 to 2021). Broadly, across the study: Collaborator samples came from the United States, Italy and Spain and covered acute and convalescent phases of COVID-19. The material from the prospective study consisted of cDNA or gDNA derived from T cells, B-cell-depleted T cells, or PBMCs. Subjects who had been exposed to COVID-19, were actively infected with it, or had recovered from it provided the deeply sampled blood TCRbeta repertoires that made up the dataset. The repertoires were made available in a free public database intended to serve as a resource for research on the immune response to SARS-CoV-2. The samples were drawn from two sources: the first 160 participants of the ongoing ImmuneRACE study, and 1,000 to 1,500 subjects contributed by 6 global collaborators. Sample metadata almost always included a de-identified subject ID, COVID-19 status, age in years and sex. Where available, HLA class I and class II types were obtained from metadata supplied by the sample provider rather than from assay-based typing.

Another Seattle source contributed samples from volunteer blood donors who had recovered from COVID-19. The collaborating institutions used their own protocols to collect whole blood in K2EDTA tubes. For TCRbeta analysis, collaborator samples were shipped as frozen whole blood, as isolated PBMCs, or as DNA extracted from either sample type. The CDR3 runs 15 amino acids, cysteine and phenylalanine included. The retained sequence is limited to the CDR3, 45 bases, with the frame set at the first base. Taken from the germline V gene, the CDR1 and CDR2 loops are SGHRS and YFSETQ. Trimming removed 5 bases from V and 4 bases from J; the gene matches leave 7 bases unexplained. TCRbeta CDR3 regions were amplified from genomic DNA by means of the immunoSEQ Assay, a bias-controlled multiplex PCR. Turning to the authors' computational methods: The number of nucleated cells in each sample was estimated from the amplification of reference gene primers within the assay. To quantify the absolute abundance of each unique TCRbeta CDR3 rearrangement, sequence reads were collapsed and filtered. Productive Simpson clonality was computed per sample as the square root of Simpson's diversity index over productive rearrangements. TCRdb took over this immuneACCESS table, retaining in-frame rearrangements with V and J assigned. Such tables are incomplete; in checked studies, under half of the missing clones stem from an unresolved V gene, and the remainder is unexplained. V and J calls and clone size are as listed in that table; D and trimming were resolved from the DNA. The sample contains more than 250,000 clones, 75% to 90% of them found a single time. The top ten constitute less than 6% of the sample.

Summary of the overall study and its limitations: The amount of clinical and demographic metadata varied by source and participant and was provided uncurated.

The clonotype originates from a man in his fifties or sixties who had recovered from COVID-19. In this chain, TRBV5-1 is recombined with TRBJ1-2; 11 bases in between match TRBD1. Sequencing was done on a sample of peripheral blood. The DNA is as follows: TGCGCCAGCAGACGGACAGGGGGCGACAGCTATGGCTACACCTTC. This sequence encodes CASRRTGGDSYGYTF.